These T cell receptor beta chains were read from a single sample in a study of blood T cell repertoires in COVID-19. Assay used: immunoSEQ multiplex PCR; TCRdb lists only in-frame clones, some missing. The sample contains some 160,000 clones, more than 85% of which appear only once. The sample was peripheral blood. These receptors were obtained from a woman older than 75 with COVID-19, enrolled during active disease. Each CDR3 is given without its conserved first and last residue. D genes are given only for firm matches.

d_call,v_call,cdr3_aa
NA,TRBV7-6,ASSYGGPTETQY
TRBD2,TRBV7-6,ASSFAASGRSTDTQY
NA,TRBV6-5,ASRTGTQPQH
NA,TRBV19,ASSIGGPTEAF
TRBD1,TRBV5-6,ASSLLGTGGGPLH
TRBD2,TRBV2,ASTPGTSGQETQY
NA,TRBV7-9,ASSLAQGRGTEAF
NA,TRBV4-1,ASSQDSDIYQPQH
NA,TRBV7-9,ASSFSVGRGETQY
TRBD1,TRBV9,ASSEDRGRTLGGNTIY
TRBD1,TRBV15,ATSRDGTDNQPQH
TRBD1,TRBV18,ASSPGQGASPLH
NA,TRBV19,ASSITLGWDYGYT
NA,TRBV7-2,ASSLGRAMIRF
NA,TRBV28,ASSTGTSEAF
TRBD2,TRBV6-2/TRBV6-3,ASSYSPSTIPGGRENEQF
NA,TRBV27,ASSPPGAVDGYT
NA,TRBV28,ASTWSGNNNEQF
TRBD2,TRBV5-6,ASSLARLAGRNTGELF
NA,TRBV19,ASSIKAGSGGELF
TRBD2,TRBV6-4,ASGREPHTGELF
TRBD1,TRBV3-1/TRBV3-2,ASTGGIHGYT
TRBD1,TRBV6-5,ASGTGAYEQY
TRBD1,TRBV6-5,ASRTGGLGNQPQH
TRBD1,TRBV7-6,ASSATRQGFNEQY
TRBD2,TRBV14,ASSPPLAGAGTDTQY
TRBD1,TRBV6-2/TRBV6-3,ASSYPQGVGHQPQH
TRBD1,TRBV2,ASSEQDRANYGYT
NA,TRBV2,ASSWANEQF
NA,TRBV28,ASSRSGTEQF
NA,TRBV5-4,ASSPSQTRDEQY
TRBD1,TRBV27,ASSLSGTVNSPLH
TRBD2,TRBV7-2,ASSPAGLAVSREQF
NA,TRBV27,ASSWASGETQY
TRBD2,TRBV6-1,ASSERGELNTDTQY
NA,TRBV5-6,ASSIQQNYGYT
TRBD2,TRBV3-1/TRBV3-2,ASSPEGIAGGFGEQY
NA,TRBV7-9,ASTKAGGTDTQY
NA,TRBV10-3,AIRSGESEQF
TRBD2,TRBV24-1,ATSPGLAGDTDTQY
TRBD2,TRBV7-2,ASSPEGLAGEKDTQY
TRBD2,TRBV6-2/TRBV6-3,ASSSGLAGWVGELF
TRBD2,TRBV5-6,ASSPSGRAQETQY
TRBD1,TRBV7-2,ASSSAGTGVNTEAF
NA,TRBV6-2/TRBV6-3,ASSYSILVEKAF
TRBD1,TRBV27,ASSLLGDSRAF
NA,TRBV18,ASSLGTTRGEQY
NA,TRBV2,ASSDPRYPYEQY
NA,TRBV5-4,ASSSVTAYGYT
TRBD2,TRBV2,ASAWTSGSTDTQY
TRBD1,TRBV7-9,ASTDRGTDNEQF
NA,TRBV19,ASSTEGRGQPQH
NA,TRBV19,ASSKRADYTEAF
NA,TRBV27,ASSLSIGTNQPQH
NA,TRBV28,ASSLLRWADGQPQH
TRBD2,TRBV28,ASSLASGRRDEQF
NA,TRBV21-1,ASSRLEANSGNTIY
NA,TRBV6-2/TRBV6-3,ASSYRTGYNEQF
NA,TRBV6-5,ASRSTGLSNQPQH
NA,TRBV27,ASSLASSRGTYNEQF